This T cell receptor (beta chain) appears in the sequencing data of a study of spatial heterogeneity in lung cancer. Overall study results and limits: Tracking of tumor mutation counts was seen in expanded intratumoral alpha and beta TCR counts.

This clonotype was observed a handful of times. Its antigen is unidentified. Noted time point: sample taken at primary tumor resection. A total of approximately 70 untreated early-stage non-small cell lung cancer patients served as donors. Researchers sequenced whole RNA taken from tumor, nontumor lung or frozen PBMC without sorting. TCRdb independently ran MiXCR on the 5' RACE reads; one entry per CDR3 protein. The table records around 20,000 distinct CDR3 sequences, 7% of them present only once. CDR1 is LGHDT, CDR2 YNNKEL, per germline (reference sequence). Trimming took 4 bases from V and 2 from J, leaving 14 bases between them. The CDR3 has 15 residues.

The TCR sequence derives from a female donor with early-stage non-small cell lung cancer. The starting material was lung tumor tissue, obtained at surgery. The chain has TRBV3-1 and TRBJ1-2, with unresolved D. The DNA for the CDR3 is TGTGCCAGCAGCCGAGCTAGTATTGGGAACTATGGCTACACCTTC. Translation gives CASSRASIGNYGYTF.